Here is one TCR beta chain with its context. The sample belongs to a study of blood T cell repertoires in COVID-19. The overall study: Sites across the United States, Italy and Spain contributed samples from acute and convalescent COVID-19. PBMCs, B-cell-depleted T cells, or T cells provided the cDNA or gDNA that made up the material.

Germline V gene sequence: CDR1 SGHTA, CDR2 FQGNSA. The CDR3 is 14 residues long. Between the trimmed V and J ends, which lost 4 bases and 8 bases, there was a span of 15 bases. Produced via immunoSEQ multiplex PCR; TCRdb's table is partial and in-frame only. This sample has roughly 220,000 clones; roughly nine tenths occur once, and the top ten carry more than 2.5%. The genes are TRBV7-2 and TRBJ2-4; D uncertain. The TCR comes from a woman in her 30s who had recovered from COVID-19. Material: PBMCs or T cells enriched from blood (not recorded which). The CDR3 protein is CASSSHAPPDIQYF. The CDR3 DNA sequence: TGTGCCAGCAGCTCCCATGCCCCCCCAGACATTCAGTACTTC. The full variable domain, with the rest looked up from reference TRBV7-2 and TRBJ2-4, is GAGVSQSPSNKVTEKGKDVELRCDPISGHTALYWYRQSLGQGLEFLIYFQGNSAPDKSGLPSDRFSAERTGGSVSTLTIQRTQQEDSAVYLCASSSHAPPDIQYFGAGTRLSVL.